Listed below are T cell receptor beta chains from one sample, sequenced in a study of early T cells in non-severe SARS-CoV-2 infection. TCRdb re-called the 5' RACE reads with MiXCR, one entry per CDR3 protein. Among around 83,000 distinct CDR3 sequences listed, 12% were seen once. Sequenced here: whole blood, sampled at baseline. The receptors shown here come from an adult who was a healthcare worker with PCR-confirmed SARS-CoV-2 infection or an uninfected control (not recorded which). CDR3s include the opening cysteine and the closing phenylalanine or tryptophan. Some rows have no size entry. The others give once, few or many, or a class for an expanded clone.

V	size	J	CDR3
TRBV2	few	TRBJ2-1	CASRRLAGGSDEQFF
TRBV7-9	few	TRBJ1-5	CASSLGAPGNQPQHF
TRBV7-9	NA	TRBJ2-4	CASSRDSNIQYF
TRBV21-1	NA	TRBJ1-5	CASSKHQGSNSSNQPQHF
TRBV29-1	NA	TRBJ1-3	CSVLTGLNSGNTIYF
TRBV27	many	TRBJ1-2	CASSYSQANYGYTF
TRBV6-1	few	TRBJ2-1	CASSEAGSGWVYNEQFF
TRBV3-1	few	TRBJ1-3	CASRTTSSGNTIYF
TRBV5-1	few	TRBJ1-2	CASSLDYGANYGYTF
TRBV6-5	few	TRBJ2-3	CATCVGGSTDTQYF
TRBV6-6	NA	TRBJ2-3	CASSRARTDTQYF
TRBV4-1	few	TRBJ2-2	CASSHPRESNTGELFF
TRBV29-1	few	TRBJ2-7	CSVELGMNEQYF
TRBV12-5	many	TRBJ2-3	CASGPRTGTDTQYF
TRBV11-2	many	TRBJ2-3	CASSLLGDTQYF
TRBV18	NA	TRBJ2-1	CASSAATGHEQFF
TRBV20-1	NA	TRBJ2-7	CSATRSYEQYF
TRBV10-3	few	TRBJ2-3	CAITVRGLGTDTQYF
TRBV7-2	few	TRBJ2-7	CASSLAGTVSYEQYF
TRBV6-2/TRBV6-3	NA	TRBJ2-2	CASSYEPQWDYMERKAGELFF
TRBV12-3/TRBV12-4	few	TRBJ2-1	CASSSISGMGGNEQFF
TRBV12-3/TRBV12-4	NA	TRBJ2-7	CASSLAAGPAGSYEQYF
TRBV27	NA	TRBJ1-1	CASSLGRSAPEAFF
TRBV7-6	many	TRBJ2-2	CASSSRDREGELFF
TRBV19	many	TRBJ1-5	CASRYRGLGQPQHF
TRBV5-4	NA	TRBJ1-1	CASSPGGYTEAFF
TRBV12-3/TRBV12-4	NA	TRBJ1-1	CASSLGQGNTFF
TRBV3-1	few	TRBJ2-7	CASSQRLAGGEQYF
TRBV7-9	NA	TRBJ2-1	CASSPRGQAYNEQFF
TRBV29-1	many	TRBJ2-7	CSVGGGTVSYEQYF
TRBV5-6	NA	TRBJ1-6	CASSLAGPGAPLHF
TRBV25-1	many	TRBJ2-5	CASSTSATQYF
TRBV3-1	NA	TRBJ2-1	CASSQVVGQGYNEQFF
TRBV7-9	NA	TRBJ2-5	CASSSDHQETQYF
TRBV2	many	TRBJ1-6	CASSESGIGHNSPLHF
TRBV20-1	NA	TRBJ1-1	CSATQGASEAFF
TRBV6-1	NA	TRBJ1-2	CASSEGTVRYGYTF
TRBV27	few	TRBJ2-5	CASSPTLRSQETQYF
TRBV11-1	NA	TRBJ1-1	CASSLVAEVEAFF
TRBV20-1	NA	TRBJ2-7	CSVHRDRGDEQYF
TRBV10-3	NA	TRBJ2-7	CAISGRTPPYEQYF
TRBV3-1	few	TRBJ2-2	CASKKQGAITGELFF
TRBV5-5	few	TRBJ2-1	CASSPGTGLAGGDEQFF
TRBV11-1	NA	TRBJ2-3	CASSLMGRSTDTQYF
TRBV6-6	few	TRBJ1-3	CASSYPRTGTGGNTIYF